The rows below give T cell receptor beta chains drawn from one sample of a study of response to subunit inactivated influenza vaccine. TCRdb passed the RT-PCR reads through MiXCR, listing each CDR3 protein once. The table lists approximately 500,000 distinct CDR3 sequences, 10% to 15% of them singletons. This specimen was PBMCs from blood, taken more than 35 days after vaccination. These receptors came from a man aged 45-65 years who received an inactivated influenza vaccine. CDR3s include the opening cysteine and the closing phenylalanine or tryptophan. The D gene is left open where the match is weak. Clone size is not always given. Where it is, it says once, few, many or a class for expanded clones.

V gene	D gene	J gene	clone size	CDR3 protein	CDR3 DNA
TRBV10-3	-	TRBJ2-7	few	CAISGRGDEQYF	TGTGCCATCAGTGGGAGGGGCGACGAGCAGTACTTC
TRBV4-2	-	TRBJ2-2	many	CASSQDHGPTGELFF	TGTGCCAGCAGCCAAGACCACGGACCCACCGGGGAGCTGTTTTTT
TRBV2	-	TRBJ1-5	few	CAGAVKGNQPQHF	TGTGCCGGAGCGGTGAAGGGCAATCAGCCCCAGCATTTT
TRBV12-3/TRBV12-4	-	TRBJ2-5	-	CASRNHETQYF	TGTGCCAGCAGGAATCATGAGACCCAGTACTTC
TRBV7-6	-	TRBJ2-7	-	CASSPWSVYEQYF	TGTGCCAGCAGCCCCTGGAGTGTGTACGAGCAGTACTTC
TRBV18	-	TRBJ2-7	-	CASSSGSPGEQYF	TGTGCCAGCTCAAGCGGGTCCCCTGGGGAGCAGTACTTC
TRBV20-1	TRBD2	TRBJ2-5	few	CSAAPRGGLETQYF	TGCAGTGCTGCTCCGCGCGGGGGGCTGGAGACCCAGTACTTC
TRBV5-1	-	TRBJ2-1	-	CASSFSGASNEQFF	TGCGCCAGCAGCTTTTCAGGCGCCAGCAATGAGCAGTTCTTC
TRBV7-2	-	TRBJ2-1	-	CASSLNGQGIYNEQFF	TGTGCCAGCAGCTTAAACGGGCAGGGCATCTACAATGAGCAGTTCTTC
TRBV7-9	-	TRBJ2-1	-	CASSLDGTREQFF	TGTGCCAGCAGCTTAGATGGAACCCGTGAGCAGTTCTTC
TRBV20-1	TRBD1	TRBJ2-7	few	CSAKGGGTGSSYEQYF	TGCAGTGCTAAAGGGGGGGGGACAGGGAGCTCCTACGAGCAGTACTTC
TRBV5-5	TRBD1	TRBJ2-7	many	CASSLAGQGRHEQYF	TGTGCCAGCAGCTTGGCAGGACAGGGGAGACACGAGCAGTACTTC
TRBV20-1	-	TRBJ1-1	few	CSARPGQLNTEAFF	TGCAGTGCGCGTCCCGGACAGCTGAACACTGAAGCTTTCTTT
TRBV10-3	-	TRBJ1-6	few	CAISEGIWTYNSPLHF	TGTGCCATCAGTGAGGGGATATGGACCTATAATTCACCCCTCCACTTT
TRBV9	-	TRBJ2-6	-	CASSEMGGSNVLTF	TGTGCCAGCAGCGAAATGGGCGGGTCCAACGTCCTGACTTTC
TRBV2	TRBD1	TRBJ1-5	-	CASRETGNQPQHF	TGTGCCAGCAGGGAGACAGGGAATCAGCCCCAGCATTTT
TRBV4-3	TRBD2	TRBJ2-5	few	CASSQEREDYQETQYF	TGCGCCAGCAGCCAAGAGCGGGAGGACTACCAAGAGACCCAGTACTTC
TRBV29-1	TRBD2	TRBJ2-5	few	CSVEFGGGETQYF	TGCAGCGTTGAGTTTGGCGGGGGAGAGACCCAGTACTTC
TRBV15	-	TRBJ2-3	few	CATSSRTADSNTQYF	TGTGCCACCAGCAGCAGGACAGCCGATTCCAATACGCAGTATTTT
TRBV14	TRBD2	TRBJ2-1	-	CASSQALIGGGRLYNEQFF	TGTGCCAGCAGCCAAGCTCTAATAGGTGGCGGGAGGCTTTACAATGAGCAGTTCTTC
TRBV6-1	-	TRBJ2-6	-	CASSRLVQGIAGANVLTF	TGTGCCAGCAGCCGCCTGGTGCAGGGGATTGCCGGGGCCAACGTCCTGACTTTC
TRBV4-2	TRBD2	TRBJ2-1	many	CASSQELAGAIYNEQFF	TGTGCCAGCAGCCAAGAATTAGCGGGGGCGATCTACAATGAGCAGTTCTTC
TRBV11-1	-	TRBJ2-7	-	CASKASDTKGYEQYF	TGTGCCAGCAAAGCTAGCGATACGAAAGGGTACGAGCAGTACTTC
TRBV12-3/TRBV12-4	-	TRBJ2-3	-	CASSFILLVDTQYF	TGTGCCAGCAGTTTCATTTTATTAGTAGATACGCAGTATTTT
TRBV29-1	-	TRBJ2-7	-	CSVQRSYEQYF	TGCAGCGTTCAGCGATCCTACGAGCAGTACTTC
TRBV11-1	TRBD2	TRBJ2-1	-	CASSIFGTSGAKSYNEQFF	TGTGCCAGCAGTATATTCGGGACTAGCGGGGCAAAGTCCTACAATGAGCAGTTCTTC